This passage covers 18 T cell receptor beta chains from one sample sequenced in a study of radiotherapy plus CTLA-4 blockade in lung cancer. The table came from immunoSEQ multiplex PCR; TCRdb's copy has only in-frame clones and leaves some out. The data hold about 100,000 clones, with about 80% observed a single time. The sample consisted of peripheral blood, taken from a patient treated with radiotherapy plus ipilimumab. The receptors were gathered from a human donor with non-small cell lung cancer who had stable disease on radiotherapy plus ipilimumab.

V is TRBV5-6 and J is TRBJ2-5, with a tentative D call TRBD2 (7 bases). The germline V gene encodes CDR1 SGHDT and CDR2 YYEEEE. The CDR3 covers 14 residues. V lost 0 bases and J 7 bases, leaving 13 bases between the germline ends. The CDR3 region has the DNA TGTGCCAGCAGCTTGGCCGGGGGGCGCGGGACCCAGTACTTC. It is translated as CASSLAGGRGTQYF.

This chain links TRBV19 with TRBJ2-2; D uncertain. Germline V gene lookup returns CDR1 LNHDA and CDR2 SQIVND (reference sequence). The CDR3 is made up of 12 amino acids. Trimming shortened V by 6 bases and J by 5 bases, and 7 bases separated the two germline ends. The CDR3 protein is CASSTGTGELFF. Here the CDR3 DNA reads TGTGCCAGTAGCACCGGGACCGGGGAGCTGTTTTTT.

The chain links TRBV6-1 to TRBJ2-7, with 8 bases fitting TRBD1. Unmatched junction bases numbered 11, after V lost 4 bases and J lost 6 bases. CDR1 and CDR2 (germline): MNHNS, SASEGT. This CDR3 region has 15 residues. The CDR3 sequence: CASSARTGQQVEQYF. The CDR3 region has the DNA TGTGCCAGCAGTGCCAGGACAGGGCAACAGGTCGAGCAGTACTTC.

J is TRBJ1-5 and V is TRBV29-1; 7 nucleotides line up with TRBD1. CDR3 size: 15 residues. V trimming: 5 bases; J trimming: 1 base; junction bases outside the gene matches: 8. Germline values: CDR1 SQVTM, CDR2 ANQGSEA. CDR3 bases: TGCAGCGTTTTTACAGGGGAGGGGAGCAATCAGCCCCAGCATTTT. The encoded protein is CSVFTGEGSNQPQHF.

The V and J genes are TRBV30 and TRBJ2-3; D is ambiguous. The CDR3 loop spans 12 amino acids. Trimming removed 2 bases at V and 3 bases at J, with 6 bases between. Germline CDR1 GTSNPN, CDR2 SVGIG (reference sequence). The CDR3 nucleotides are TGTGCCTGGAGTACCACTACAGATACGCAGTATTTT. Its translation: CAWSTTTDTQYF. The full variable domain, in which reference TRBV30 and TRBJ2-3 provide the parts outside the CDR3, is SQTIHQWPATLVQPVGSPLSLECTVEGTSNPNLYWYRQAAGRGLQLLFYSVGIGQISSEVPQNLSASRPQDRQFILSSKKLLLSDSGFYLCAWSTTTDTQYFGPGTRLTVL.

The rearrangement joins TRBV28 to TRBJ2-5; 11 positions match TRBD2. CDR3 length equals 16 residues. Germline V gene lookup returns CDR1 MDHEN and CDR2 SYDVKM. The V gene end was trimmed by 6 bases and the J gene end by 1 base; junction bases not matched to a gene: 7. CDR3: CASSPPGTSGQETQYF. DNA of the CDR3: TGTGCCAGCAGCCCCCCCGGGACTAGCGGCCAAGAGACCCAGTACTTC.

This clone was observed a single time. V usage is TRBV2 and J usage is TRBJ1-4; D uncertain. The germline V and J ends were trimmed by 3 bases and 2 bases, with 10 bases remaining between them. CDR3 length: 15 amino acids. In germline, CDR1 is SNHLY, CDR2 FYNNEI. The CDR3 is CASSEPHGTNEKLFF. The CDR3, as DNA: TGTGCCAGCAGTGAGCCCCATGGCACTAATGAAAAACTGTTTTTT. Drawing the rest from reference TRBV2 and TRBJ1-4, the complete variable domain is EPEVTQTPSHQVTQMGQEVILRCVPISNHLYFYWYRQILGQKVEFLVSFYNNEISEKSEIFDDQFSVERPDGSNFTLKIRSTKLEDSAMYFCASSEPHGTNEKLFFGSGTQLSVL.

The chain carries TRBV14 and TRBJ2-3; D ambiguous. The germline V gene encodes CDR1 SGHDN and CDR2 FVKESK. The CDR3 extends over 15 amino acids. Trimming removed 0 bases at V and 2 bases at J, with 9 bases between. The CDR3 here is CASSQESRNTDTQYF. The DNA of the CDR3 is TGTGCCAGCAGCCAAGAAAGCAGGAACACAGATACGCAGTATTTT.

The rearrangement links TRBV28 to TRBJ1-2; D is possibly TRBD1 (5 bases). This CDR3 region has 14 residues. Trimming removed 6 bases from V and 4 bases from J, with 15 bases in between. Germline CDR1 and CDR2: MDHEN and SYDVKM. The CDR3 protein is CASRTTANLYGYTF. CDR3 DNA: TGTGCCAGCAGGACGACAGCAAACCTCTATGGCTACACCTTC.

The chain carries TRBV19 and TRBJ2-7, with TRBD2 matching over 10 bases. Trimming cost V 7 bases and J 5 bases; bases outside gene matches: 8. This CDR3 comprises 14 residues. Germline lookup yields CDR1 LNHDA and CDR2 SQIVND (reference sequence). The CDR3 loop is CASMSGGAFNEQYF. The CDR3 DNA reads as TGTGCCAGTATGAGCGGGGGGGCGTTTAACGAGCAGTACTTC.

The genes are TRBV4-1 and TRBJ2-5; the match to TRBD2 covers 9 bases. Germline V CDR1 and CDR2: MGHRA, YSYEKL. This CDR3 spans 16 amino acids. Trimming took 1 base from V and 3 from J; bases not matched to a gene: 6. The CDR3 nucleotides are TGCGCCAGCAGCCAAGCCGCGGGAGGGCAGAAAGAGACCCAGTACTTC. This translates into CASSQAAGGQKETQYF.

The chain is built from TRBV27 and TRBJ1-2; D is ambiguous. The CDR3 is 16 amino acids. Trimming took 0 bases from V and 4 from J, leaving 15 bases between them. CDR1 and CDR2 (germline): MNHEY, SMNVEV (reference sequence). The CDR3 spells CASSLSPEKKGYGYTF. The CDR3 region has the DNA TGTGCCAGCAGTTTATCGCCGGAGAAAAAGGGCTATGGCTACACCTTC.

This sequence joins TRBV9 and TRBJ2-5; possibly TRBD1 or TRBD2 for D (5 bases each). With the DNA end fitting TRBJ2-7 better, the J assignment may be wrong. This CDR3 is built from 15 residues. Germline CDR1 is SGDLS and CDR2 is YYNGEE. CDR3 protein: CASSVGQGPSYEQYF. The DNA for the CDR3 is TGTGCCAGCAGCGTCGGGCAGGGACCTTCCTACGAGCAGTACTTC.

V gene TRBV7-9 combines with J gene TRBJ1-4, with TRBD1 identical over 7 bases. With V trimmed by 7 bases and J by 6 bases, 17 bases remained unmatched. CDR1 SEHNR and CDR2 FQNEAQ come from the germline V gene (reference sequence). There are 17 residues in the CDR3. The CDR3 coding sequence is TGTGCCAGCATCCTCTATCTGGGACAGCTCTTTGATGAAAAACTGTTTTTT. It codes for CASILYLGQLFDEKLFF.

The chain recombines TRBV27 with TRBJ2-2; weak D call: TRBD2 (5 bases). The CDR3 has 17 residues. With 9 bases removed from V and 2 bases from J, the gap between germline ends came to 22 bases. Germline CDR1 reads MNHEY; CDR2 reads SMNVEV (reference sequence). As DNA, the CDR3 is TGTGCCAGGGCCCGGGCGAGGCGGGCCCATAACACCGGGGAGCTGTTTTTT. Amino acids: CARARARRAHNTGELFF.

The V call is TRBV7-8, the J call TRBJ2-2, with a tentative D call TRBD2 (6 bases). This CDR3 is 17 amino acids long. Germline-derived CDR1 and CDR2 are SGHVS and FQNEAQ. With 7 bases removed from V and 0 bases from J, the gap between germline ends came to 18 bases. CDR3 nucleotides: TGTGCCAGCATCACGGGCTTTAGCGGATCGAACACCGGGGAGCTGTTTTTT. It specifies CASITGFSGSNTGELFF.

CDR3 in amino acids: CASSAHRGIRDSAGTQYF. CDR3 bases: TGTGCCAGCAGCGCCCACAGGGGGATTAGGGACTCGGCGGGGACCCAGTACTTC. The chain links TRBV7-8 to TRBJ2-5; 8 bases agree with TRBD1. Germline V gene lookup returns CDR1 SGHVS and CDR2 FQNEAQ. V gave up 5 bases and J gave up 7 bases; unmatched junction bases: 21. The CDR3 has 18 residues.

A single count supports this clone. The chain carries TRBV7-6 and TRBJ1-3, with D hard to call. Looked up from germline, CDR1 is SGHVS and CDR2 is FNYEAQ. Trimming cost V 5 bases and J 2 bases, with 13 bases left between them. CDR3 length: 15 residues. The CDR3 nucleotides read TGTGCCAGCAGCCAAGTAAGCGGTACTGGAAACACCATATATTTT. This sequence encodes CASSQVSGTGNTIYF.